One and the same sample provided the 25 T cell receptor delta chains below, sequenced in a study of γδ T cells in repeated Plasmodium falciparum infection. Flow sorting of PBMC yielded separate Vgamma9/Vdelta2+ and Vdelta2-negative gammadelta T cell populations for bulk repertoire analysis. TCRdb re-called clones from the multiplex PCR reads via CATT. The data contain tens of thousands of delta-chain clones, roughly 1.4% of them seen just once; the ten biggest clones take up about 10%. The sample was gamma-delta T cells from blood. Source of these receptors: a pool of human donors (malaria-infected and uninfected, not separated).

About this clone itself: This likely traces to a read error, being one base from a far larger clone. Other DNA sequences in this specimen translate into the identical CDR3. V is TRDV2 and J is TRDJ1; TRDD3 matches 8 bases. The J gene is absent in TCRdb and was assigned here via DNA matching to germline. With 3 bases clipped from V and 0 bases from J, the junction kept 8 bases outside the gene matches. Germline V CDR1 and CDR2: GEAIGNYY, EKD. CDR3 length: 16 residues. The CDR3, as DNA: TGTGCCTGTGACGTCCTGGGGGACACCAACACCGATAAACTCATCTTT. Translated, it gives CACDVLGDTNTDKLIF.

As concerns this clone: TCRdb pairs this DNA with a much larger clone's protein that differs at residue 3, likely a read error; the protein shown was translated from the DNA. V gene TRDV2 combines with J gene TRDJ3, with no clear D. TCRdb supplies no J gene; here it was assigned by aligning the nucleotide sequence to germline. The CDR3 has 16 residues. Germline CDR1 reads GEAIGNYY; CDR2 reads EKD. This chain's CDR3 is CAYDTPGSWDTRQMFF. CDR3 bases: TGTGCCTATGACACACCAGGATCCTGGGACACCCGACAGATGTTTTTC.

This clone was seen a handful of times. A read error is the likely source, as a far larger clone sits one nucleotide away. Other nucleotide sequences from this sample produce the same CDR3. The chain uses TRDV1 and TRDJ1, with 8 bases identical to TRDD3. V trimming: 9 bases; J trimming: 0 bases; junction bases outside the gene matches: 15. CDR3 length: 17 residues. Germline V gives CDR1 TSWWSYY, CDR2 QGS. The CDR3 DNA follows: TGTGCTCTCAAGAAAGGTAGCTGGGGGAAGTACACCGATAAACTCATCTTT. This encodes CALKKGSWGKYTDKLIF.

This clone was recorded many times. The TCRdb protein, from a much larger clone, departs from this DNA's translation at residue 11, likely by read error; the protein shown derives from the DNA. This chain connects TRDV1 to TRDJ1; perhaps TRDD3 as D (5 bases). CDR3 length equals 18 residues. The V end was cut by 0 bases, the J end by 2 bases, with 19 bases between. Looked up from germline, CDR1 is TSWWSYY and CDR2 is QGS. The CDR3, as DNA: TGTGCTCTTGGGGAACTTTCAGTCATGGGGAATACAACCGATAAACTCATCTTT. Its translation: CALGELSVMGNTTDKLIF.

This clone was counted ten times or more. Other DNA sequences in the sample encode the same CDR3. V is TRDV1 and J is TRDJ1, with 13 bases matching TRDD3. V was pared by 2 bases and J by 3 bases, with 27 bases of the junction left unmatched. CDR3 length: 24 residues. Germline CDR1 and CDR2: TSWWSYY and QGS. The CDR3 reads CALGESRGPPHRSYWGIRPDKLIF. The DNA of the CDR3 is TGTGCTCTTGGGGAAAGTAGGGGTCCACCACATCGATCTTACTGGGGGATACGGCCCGATAAACTCATCTTT.

In this sample, this clone turned up a few times. It is likely a read error: a sequence one base away is far more abundant. This sample also contains other DNA sequences that code for the same CDR3. The rearrangement joins TRDV2 to TRDJ2; 9 nucleotides agree with TRDD3. With 4 bases clipped from V and 5 bases from J, the junction kept 4 bases outside the gene matches. The CDR3 totals 14 residues. CDR1 is GEAIGNYY, CDR2 EKD, per germline. CDR3 sequence: CACDPLGDTAQLFF. In nucleotides, the CDR3 is TGTGCCTGTGATCCCCTGGGGGATACAGCACAACTCTTCTTT.

This clone was counted a few times. The protein that TCRdb holds for this DNA derives from a much larger clone and differs from the translated DNA at residue 8, which likely indicates a read error; the protein shown here is translated from the DNA. The chain couples TRDV1 to TRDJ1; 7 bases are a match to TRDD3. The J gene, not given by TCRdb, was assigned here from a germline match of the nucleotide sequence. The CDR3 spans 18 residues. The germline CDR1 and CDR2 sequences are TSWWSYY and QGS. Losses at the gene ends were 5 bases for V and 3 bases for J; bases not matched to a gene: 18. The CDR3 DNA reads TGTGCTCTTGGGAATTCTATCCCTGCAGGGATACAATCCGATAAACTCATCTTT. This encodes CALGNSIPAGIQSDKLIF.

Worth noting for this clone: A far larger clone lies a single base away; this is likely a read error. Other DNA sequences within the sample encode an identical CDR3. The chain carries TRDV2 and TRDJ1; 13 bases line up with TRDD3. Since TCRdb gives no J gene, matching the DNA to germline was used here to assign it. CDR1 and CDR2 from the germline V gene are GEAIGNYY and EKD. The CDR3 loop spans 21 amino acids. In DNA, the CDR3 is TGTGCCTGCGACACTCTGGGAACTGGGGGATACGGGTTAGGTTTGACCGATAAACTCATCTTT. This translates into CACDTLGTGGYGLGLTDKLIF.

Concerning this clone itself: A far larger clone is one base from this, pointing to a likely read error. Other nucleotide sequences in the sample specify the same CDR3. The CDR3 sequence is CACDTVGDPPRRRTDKLIF. CDR3 DNA sequence: TGTGCCTGTGACACCGTGGGAGATCCCCCTCGGAGGAGGACCGATAAACTCATCTTT. V gene TRDV2 combines with J gene TRDJ1; D remains ambiguous. In the absence of a J gene in TCRdb, the DNA was matched to germline to assign it here. The V and J ends lost 0 bases and 2 bases respectively, with 24 bases between them. This CDR3 has 19 residues. CDR1 is GEAIGNYY and CDR2 is EKD in the germline V gene.

This clone was counted a few times. The protein TCRdb gives is from a much larger clone and does not agree with this DNA's translation at residue 12, likely a read error; the protein shown here comes from the DNA. The chain couples TRDV2 to TRDJ3, with 10 bases matching TRDD3. The J gene, left out of TCRdb, was set here by checking the DNA against germline. Losses at the gene ends were 0 bases for V and 0 bases for J; bases not matched to a gene: 16. The CDR3 is made up of 23 amino acids. Germline CDR1 is GEAIGNYY and CDR2 is EKD. The CDR3 DNA reads TGTGCCTGTGACACCGTTTCGGGACTGGGGGATGCGCGGAGCTCCTGGGACACCCGACAGATGTTTTTC. Its translation is CACDTVSGLGDARSSWDTRQMFF.

Of note for this clone: The protein given by TCRdb reflects a much larger clone and differs at residue 10 from this DNA's translation, likely from a read error; the protein shown is the DNA's translation. The chain carries TRDV2 and TRDJ3; no firm D call. The J gene was not available in TCRdb and was assigned here by matching the DNA to germline segments. The CDR3 loop spans 18 amino acids. V lost 0 bases, J lost 2 bases, and 13 bases lay in between. The germline V gene has CDR1 GEAIGNYY and CDR2 EKD. DNA of the CDR3: TGTGCCTGTGACACCGTACTGTACTCCCCCTGGGACACCCGACAGATGTTTTTC. This sequence encodes CACDTVLYSPWDTRQMFF.

This clone turned up a few times. This DNA's translation and the protein TCRdb lists, from a much larger clone, do not match at residue 10, likely due to a read error; the protein shown is translated from the DNA. The gene calls are TRDV2 and TRDJ1; tentative D call: TRDD3 (6 bases). The J gene, missing from TCRdb, was assigned here through DNA to germline matching. Between the trimmed V and J ends, which lost 1 base and 0 bases, there was a span of 20 bases. The CDR3 is made up of 18 amino acids. Looked up from germline, CDR1 is GEAIGNYY and CDR2 is EKD. CDR3 region: CACDTLSSIGGHTDKLIF. The CDR3, as DNA: TGTGCCTGTGACACTCTATCTTCTATCGGGGGACACACCGATAAACTCATCTTT.

This clone was seen ten or more times. CDR3 region: CALGELRGIDTDKLIF. The DNA of the CDR3 is TGTGCTCTTGGGGAACTAAGAGGGATCGACACCGATAAACTCATCTTT. This sequence joins TRDV1 and TRDJ1, with D tentatively TRDD3 (5 bases). In germline, CDR1 is TSWWSYY, CDR2 QGS. The V end lost 0 bases, the J end lost 0 bases, and 11 bases lay between the germline ends. The CDR3 runs 16 residues.

To note about this clone: The protein TCRdb lists belongs to a much larger clone and differs from this DNA's translation at residue 19, which points to a read error; the protein shown is made from the DNA. The V and J genes are TRDV1 and TRDJ1; the match to TRDD3 covers 7 bases. No J segment appears in TCRdb, so it was assigned here by matching the sequence to germline. Germline V gene sequence: CDR1 TSWWSYY, CDR2 QGS. CDR3 size: 23 residues. The CDR3: CALGEYLSPIRKLTLGVTGKLIF. Written as DNA, the CDR3 is TGTGCTCTTGGGGAATATCTTTCCCCGATTAGGAAACTCACTCTGGGGGTCACCGGTAAACTCATCTTT.

There are many counts of this clone. CDR3 sequence reads: CALGPGGACRPDKLIF. CDR3 sequence (DNA): TGTGCTCTTGGGCCCGGTGGGGCTTGTCGACCCGATAAACTCATCTTT. The rearrangement links TRDV1 to TRDJ1; D is perhaps TRDD3 (5 bases). V lost 5 bases to trimming and J lost 3 bases, with 19 bases between them. This CDR3 region has 16 residues. In germline, CDR1 is TSWWSYY, CDR2 QGS.

Regarding this clone: The protein TCRdb gives is from a much larger clone and does not agree with this DNA's translation at residue 16, likely a read error; the protein shown here comes from the DNA. The chain combines TRDV1 with TRDJ1; tentatively, D is TRDD2 (5 bases). The J gene, absent from TCRdb, was called here by matching the DNA to germline. Looked up from germline, CDR1 is TSWWSYY and CDR2 is QGS. The CDR3 sequence is 21 residues long. Trimming removed 0 bases from V and 3 bases from J, with 29 bases in between. The CDR3 loop is CALGELKPCRLILKYADKLIF. CDR3 nucleotides: TGTGCTCTTGGGGAACTCAAACCTTGCCGATTGATCCTAAAGTACGCCGATAAACTCATCTTT.

The sample holds many counts of this clone. The rearrangement joins TRDV1 to TRDJ1; 11 bases fit TRDD3. CDR1 is TSWWSYY and CDR2 is QGS in the germline V gene. With 5 bases clipped from V and 6 bases from J, the junction kept 29 bases outside the gene matches. The CDR3 loop spans 22 amino acids. The CDR3 DNA follows: TGTGCTCTTGGGCTCCCGGGGGGCGCCTTCCTACGTTCTGGGGGATACCCCTATAAACTCATCTTT. Protein: CALGLPGGAFLRSGGYPYKLIF.

This clone has just a few counts. The protein recorded in TCRdb matches a much larger clone and deviates from this DNA's translation at residue 4, suggesting a read error; the protein here is obtained by translating the DNA. The gene calls are TRDV2 and TRDJ1; 7 bases align to TRDD3. Here the J gene came from matching the DNA to germline, since TCRdb omits it. Germline V CDR1 and CDR2: GEAIGNYY, EKD. CDR3 size: 17 residues. V was pared by 5 bases and J by 0 bases, with 14 bases of the junction left unmatched. Here the CDR3 reads CACGAIGGFKYTDKLIF. The DNA for the CDR3 is TGTGCCTGTGGCGCGATCGGGGGATTTAAGTACACCGATAAACTCATCTTT.

This clone has just a few counts. It may be a read error: a sequence one base away is much more abundant. The gene calls are TRDV1 and TRDJ1; the match to TRDD2 covers 8 bases. Germline matching of the DNA provided the J gene here, since TCRdb leaves it blank. The CDR3 runs to 19 residues. Germline loops: CDR1 TSWWSYY, CDR2 QGS. The CDR3 spells CALGPRIFLLKGLTDKLIF. Written as DNA, the CDR3 is TGCGCTCTTGGGCCCCGAATCTTCCTACTTAAGGGATTAACCGATAAACTCATCTTT.

This clone was detected only a few times. A far larger clone is one nucleotide away, so this likely arose from a read error. The same CDR3 arises from other DNA sequences in this sample as well. This chain links TRDV3 with TRDJ1; no firm D call. The V gene's germline CDR1 is TVYSNPD and CDR2 GDNSRS (reference sequence). The CDR3 is 14 amino acids. The CDR3 protein is CAFGTLRVTDKLIF. The CDR3 bases are TGTGCCTTTGGGACGCTAAGAGTCACCGATAAACTGATCTTT.

Concerning this clone: A far larger clone differs by one base, so this is likely a read error. The same CDR3 can be traced to other DNA sequences in this sample. The chain is built from TRDV1 and TRDJ1, with D maybe TRDD3 (9 bases). TCRdb does not report a J gene; here it was assigned by matching the DNA to germline references. V lost 1 base to trimming and J lost 8 bases, with 35 bases between them. Per the germline V gene, CDR1 is TSWWSYY and CDR2 is QGS. This CDR3 region has 21 residues. The CDR3 DNA reads TGTGCTCTTGGGGAACCGGTGCTTCCTACTGTACTGGGGGAATCGCCGCACAAACTCATCTTT. This encodes CALGEPVLPTVLGESPHKLIF.

Concerning this clone: A far larger clone differs by one base, so this is likely a read error. Other DNA sequences in the sample encode the same CDR3. The J gene is uncalled and the V gene is TRDV2; the table's D call of TRDD3 was not tested on the DNA. This CDR3 has 16 residues. The germline gives CDR1 GEAIGNYY, CDR2 EKD. The CDR3 protein is CACDTVGGPTPDKLIF. The CDR3 DNA follows: TGTGCCTGTGACACCGTTGGGGGCCCCACCCCCGATAAACTCATCTTC.

This clone occurred a few times. TCRdb attributes to this sequence the protein of a much larger clone, which differs from the DNA translation at residue 20; a read error is likely, and the protein displayed is translated from the DNA. TRDV1 is the V gene, and the J gene was not called; the table's TRDD3 call for D was not verified on the DNA. Germline CDR1 is TSWWSYY and CDR2 is QGS. The CDR3 extends over 21 amino acids. Written as DNA, the CDR3 is TGTGCTCTTGGGGAGGGACTACGTAGGTGGGGGATCGGCCTTGATTATCCCAAACTCACCTTT. Residues: CALGEGLRRWGIGLDYPKLTF.

There are a few counts of this clone. Given a far larger clone just one base away, this is likely a sequencing read error. This sample includes further DNA sequences coding for the same CDR3. The genes are TRDV2 and TRDJ1, with 8 bases matching TRDD3. TCRdb records no J gene; here it was assigned by comparing the DNA to germline. CDR3 length: 15 amino acids. Germline loops: CDR1 GEAIGNYY, CDR2 EKD. V lost 3 bases to trimming and J lost 4 bases; unmatched junction nucleotides: 9. The CDR3 loop is CACDLRTGGYDKLIF. The CDR3 nucleotides are TGTGCCTGTGACCTACGTACCGGGGGATACGATAAACTCATCTTT.

This clone appeared a few times. Given a much more abundant clone one base away, this may be a read error. V and J are TRDV1 and TRDJ1, with 13 bases identical to TRDD3. The J gene was missing in TCRdb and was found by matching the end of the DNA to germline. The junction had 14 bases not matched to a gene; V was cut back by 1 base and J by 0 bases. Germline values: CDR1 TSWWSYY, CDR2 QGS. This CDR3 has 21 residues. The DNA of the CDR3 is TGTGCTCTTGGGGAACCGGGACTTCCTACTGGGGGATACGGGTACACCGATAAACTCATCTTT. As protein: CALGEPGLPTGGYGYTDKLIF.